The clone carrying this T cell receptor (beta chain) was recorded only once. At one boundary the junction diverges from the germline segment, which might be a read error. Other DNA sequences from this sample encode an identical CDR3 as well. The germline gives CDR1 SSHAT, CDR2 FNYEAQ (reference sequence). This CDR3 is 15 amino acids long. The record originates from a study of blood T cell repertoires in COVID-19. Overall study: Sample material is recorded as cDNA or gDNA derived from T cells, B-cell-depleted T cells, or PBMCs.

Data came from immunoSEQ multiplex PCR; TCRdb stores just in-frame clones and leaves some out. The table has about 240,000 clones, 86% seen once. The sequence was obtained from a man aged 80 or over with acute or convalescent COVID-19. V is TRBV7-7 and J is TRBJ2-7; 10 positions agree with TRBD1. The specimen was peripheral blood. CDR3 in DNA: TGTGCTAGCAGCATGGGACAGGGGAGCTCCTACGAGCAGTACTTC. It is translated as CASSMGQGSSYEQYF. Using reference TRBV7-7 and TRBJ2-7 for the parts outside the CDR3, the full variable domain is GAGVSQSPRYKVTKRGQDVTLRCDPISSHATLYWYQQALGQGPEFLTYFNYEAQPDKSGLPSDRFSAERPEGSISTLTIQRTEQRDSAMYRCASSMGQGSSYEQYFGPGTRLTVT.